The next 3 T cell receptor beta chains were all read from a single sample in a study of OX40 agonist ivuxolimab in advanced cancers. The data were produced by immunoSEQ multiplex PCR, yet TCRdb's version contains in-frame clones alone and is incomplete. The data hold some 65,000 clones, with around 90% observed a single time. The material was CD4+ or CD8+ T cells sorted from blood, obtained in a trial of the OX40 agonist ivuxolimab. Source of these receptors: an adult with an advanced solid tumor such as melanoma, head and neck, liver or kidney cancer.

V gene TRBV7-3 combines with J gene TRBJ2-2; no firm D call. CDR1 is SGHTA and CDR2 is FQGTGA in the germline V gene. The CDR3 loop spans 13 amino acids. Trimming left V 6 bases short and J 4 bases short, with 9 bases between. CDR3 amino acids: CASSPTTTGELFF. CDR3 bases: TGTGCCAGCAGTCCGACCACCACCGGGGAGCTGTTTTTT. The variable domain in full, with the rest retrieved from reference TRBV7-3 and TRBJ2-2, is GAGVSQTPSNKVTEKGKYVELRCDPISGHTALYWYRQSLGQGPEFLIYFQGTGAADDSGLPNDRFFAVRPEGSVSTLKIQRTERGDSAVYLCASSPTTTGELFFGEGSRLTVL.

The chain employs TRBV7-9 and TRBJ2-7; maybe TRBD2 (6 bases). The CDR3 consists of 14 residues. The germline CDR1 and CDR2 sequences are SEHNR and FQNEAQ (reference sequence). V gave up 5 bases and J gave up 1 base, with 12 bases separating them. The CDR3 loop reads CASSTVGGSYEQYF. The CDR3 DNA sequence: TGTGCCAGCAGCACCGTGGGGGGTTCCTACGAGCAGTACTTC. Full variable domain (rest looked up from reference TRBV7-9 and TRBJ2-7): DTGVSQNPRHKITKRGQNVTFRCDPISEHNRLYWYRQTLGQGPEFLTYFQNEAQLEKSRLLSDRFSAERPKGSFSTLEIQRTEQGDSAMYLCASSTVGGSYEQYFGPGTRLTVT.

V is TRBV7-9 and J is TRBJ2-7, with D possibly being TRBD2 (7 bases). The CDR3 runs to 13 residues. The V gene lost 5 bases and the J gene lost 2 bases, with 10 bases spanning the gap. The germline gives CDR1 SEHNR, CDR2 FQNEAQ (reference sequence). The chain's CDR3 is CASSTGTTYEQYF. CDR3 in DNA: TGTGCCAGCAGCACAGGGACTACCTACGAGCAGTACTTC. The variable domain in full, completed from reference TRBV7-9 and TRBJ2-7, reads DTGVSQNPRHKITKRGQNVTFRCDPISEHNRLYWYRQTLGQGPEFLTYFQNEAQLEKSRLLSDRFSAERPKGSFSTLEIQRTEQGDSAMYLCASSTGTTYEQYFGPGTRLTVT.